This T cell receptor beta chain derives from a study of cytomegalovirus exposure and HLA in healthy donors. PCR was performed using 60 Vbeta and 13 Jbeta primers. Assay used: immunoSEQ multiplex PCR; TCRdb lists only in-frame clones, some missing. The sample records roughly 120,000 clones, 65% being singletons. This clone was detected only a few times. Its antigen remains unknown. This CDR3 has 13 amino acids. The ends were cut back, 4 bases at V and 2 bases at J, with 9 bases in the middle. The germline V gene has CDR1 SGHRS and CDR2 YFSETQ. Notes on the study in general: Sequencing likely caused a cluster of highly shared sequence variants. Follow-up analysis seemed to connect common viral pathogens with several of the most significant clusters identified. In an earlier analysis, productive rearrangement rates for most beta V segments clustered near 87% or 30%.

The clonotype comes from a woman aged 40 to 50 in good health and CMV-seropositive. This chain links TRBV5-1 with TRBJ1-2; the D is unclear. The sequenced material came from PBMCs. CDR3 sequence reads: CASSREANYGYTF. The DNA of the CDR3 is TGCGCCAGCAGCAGGGAGGCCAACTATGGCTACACCTTC.